This T cell receptor beta chain was observed in a study of shared clonotypes between healthy human individuals. Of note for this clone: What it binds is not known.

CDR3 size: 14 residues. V lost 4 bases to trimming and J lost 4 bases, with 13 bases between them. The germline gives CDR1 LGHNA, CDR2 YNFKEQ. Execution of the assay was at deep level. Every subset's genomic DNA went evenly onto several immunoSEQ plates. Produced via immunoSEQ multiplex PCR; TCRdb's table is partial and in-frame only. The repertoire holds roughly 2.1 million clones, with 90% to 95% as singletons. Findings and limits, study-wide: Estimated clonotype richness was generally higher in naive than memory subsets.

Positive CCR7 selection of CD45RO-negative cells yielded the naive CD8 cells, and terminally differentiated effector memory CD45RA+ cells were excluded. The clonotype was recovered from a man aged 18 to 29 in good health. Some clones in this sample may be carry-over from other donors' samples. The rearrangement links TRBV4-2 to TRBJ1-1, with a weak D call TRBD1 (5 bases). The sequencing sample was made of naive CD8+ T cells from PBMCs. As DNA, the CDR3 is TGTGCCAGCAGCCCTGGACCGGGGGGCACTGAAGCTTTCTTT. Encoded protein: CASSPGPGGTEAFF.